This is a list of T cell receptor beta chains from one sample in a study of T cells in Graves' hyperthyroidism and ophthalmopathy. Using its own MiXCR run on the multiplex PCR reads, TCRdb lists one record per CDR3 protein. The profile covers 350,000 to 400,000 distinct CDR3 sequences, with under 15% appearing a single time and over 25% taken by the ten largest. Input material: blood. Receptor source: a woman aged 25-40 years with Graves' hyperthyroidism. Both conserved end residues are part of each CDR3. Each record gives: V gene, clone size, J gene, D gene, CDR3 protein, CDR3 DNA. A D gene is named only where the DNA matches it firmly. The size of a clone is reported for some rows only, either as once, few or many, or as a class for expanded clones.

v_gene: TRBV19
abundance: .
j_gene: TRBJ2-2
d_gene: .
CDR3aa: CASSMVTGELFF
CDR3nt: TGTGCCAGTAGTATGGTCACCGGGGAGCTGTTTTTT

v_gene: TRBV20-1
abundance: many
j_gene: TRBJ2-7
d_gene: .
CDR3aa: CSARDLWAGFGEQYF
CDR3nt: TGCAGTGCTAGAGATCTCTGGGCAGGCTTCGGCGAGCAGTACTTC

v_gene: TRBV6-1
abundance: many
j_gene: TRBJ2-5
d_gene: TRBD1
CDR3aa: CASSLDRGREETQYF
CDR3nt: TGTGCCAGCAGTCTCGACAGGGGGCGCGAAGAGACCCAGTACTTC

v_gene: TRBV27
abundance: few
j_gene: TRBJ1-6
d_gene: .
CDR3aa: CASTITGGNSPLHF
CDR3nt: TGTGCCAGCACTATAACCGGAGGGAATTCACCCCTCCACTTT

v_gene: TRBV28
abundance: .
j_gene: TRBJ1-2
d_gene: .
CDR3aa: CASSTPSGPLSYTF
CDR3nt: TGTGCCAGCAGCACACCCTCCGGACCTTTAAGTTACACCTTC

v_gene: TRBV2
abundance: .
j_gene: TRBJ2-7
d_gene: .
CDR3aa: CASTQRGQYEQYF
CDR3nt: TGTGCCAGCACGCAAAGGGGTCAGTACGAGCAGTACTTC

v_gene: TRBV2
abundance: few
j_gene: TRBJ1-5
d_gene: .
CDR3aa: CASRKDSNQPQHF
CDR3nt: TGTGCCAGCAGGAAAGATAGCAATCAGCCCCAGCATTTT

v_gene: TRBV10-3
abundance: few
j_gene: TRBJ2-3
d_gene: .
CDR3aa: CAISDGDSFPDTQYF
CDR3nt: TGTGCCATCAGTGACGGCGACAGTTTTCCAGATACGCAGTATTTT

v_gene: TRBV7-6
abundance: .
j_gene: TRBJ2-6
d_gene: .
CDR3aa: CASSSWRPGSNSGANVLTF
CDR3nt: TGTGCCAGCAGCTCCTGGCGACCAGGGTCAAACTCTGGGGCCAACGTCCTGACTTTC

v_gene: TRBV30
abundance: many
j_gene: TRBJ1-5
d_gene: .
CDR3aa: CAWTFPGSNQPQHF
CDR3nt: TGTGCCTGGACCTTCCCGGGGAGCAATCAGCCCCAGCATTTT

v_gene: TRBV7-6
abundance: few
j_gene: TRBJ2-1
d_gene: .
CDR3aa: CASSPRVETNNEQFF
CDR3nt: TGTGCCAGCAGCCCCAGAGTGGAGACCAACAATGAGCAGTTCTTC

v_gene: TRBV12-3/TRBV12-4
abundance: many
j_gene: TRBJ1-1
d_gene: .
CDR3aa: CASSPTGPNTEAFF
CDR3nt: TGTGCCAGCAGTCCGACCGGGCCGAACACTGAAGCTTTCTTT

v_gene: TRBV12-3/TRBV12-4
abundance: many
j_gene: TRBJ2-1
d_gene: TRBD2
CDR3aa: CASSLLGAGGDEQFF
CDR3nt: TGTGCCAGCAGTTTATTAGGGGCGGGAGGTGATGAGCAGTTCTTC

v_gene: TRBV6-1
abundance: few
j_gene: TRBJ1-1
d_gene: .
CDR3aa: CASRTALNTEAFF
CDR3nt: TGTGCCAGCAGGACGGCCCTGAACACTGAAGCTTTCTTT

v_gene: TRBV2
abundance: many
j_gene: TRBJ1-5
d_gene: .
CDR3aa: CASRNRDSVNQPQHF
CDR3nt: TGTGCCAGCAGGAATAGAGACAGCGTCAATCAGCCCCAGCATTTT

v_gene: TRBV18
abundance: many
j_gene: TRBJ2-7
d_gene: .
CDR3aa: CASSPGYEQYF
CDR3nt: TGCGCCAGCAGCCCCGGATACGAGCAGTACTTC